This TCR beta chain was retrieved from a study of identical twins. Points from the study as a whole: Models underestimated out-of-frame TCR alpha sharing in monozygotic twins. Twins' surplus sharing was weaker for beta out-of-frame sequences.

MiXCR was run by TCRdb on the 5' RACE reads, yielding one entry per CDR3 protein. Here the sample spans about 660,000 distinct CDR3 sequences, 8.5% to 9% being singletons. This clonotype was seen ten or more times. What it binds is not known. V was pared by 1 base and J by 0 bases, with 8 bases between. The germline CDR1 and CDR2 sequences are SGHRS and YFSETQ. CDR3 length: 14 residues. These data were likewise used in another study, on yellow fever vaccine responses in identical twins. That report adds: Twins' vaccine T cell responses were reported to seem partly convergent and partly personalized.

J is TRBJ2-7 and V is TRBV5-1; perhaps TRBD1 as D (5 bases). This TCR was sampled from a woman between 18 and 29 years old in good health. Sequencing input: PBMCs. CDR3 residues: CASSLRGDSYEQYF. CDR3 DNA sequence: TGCGCCAGCAGCTTGAGGGGCGACTCCTACGAGCAGTACTTC.